This T cell receptor beta chain was sequenced for a study of monozygotic twins with cystic fibrosis. Overall study context: With approximately 15 PCR cycles, barcoded libraries came from around 2.9 micrograms of fragmented DNA. Findings and limits, study-wide: Unrelated CF individuals shared fewer identical clonotypes than monozygotic CF twins. No link emerged between shared CDR3 counts and age, concordance or severity.

To note about this clone: Its matching antigen is unknown.

CDR1 and CDR2 from the germline V gene are MNHEY and SMNVEV (reference sequence). This CDR3 contains 14 residues. V was cut by 2 bases and J by 10 bases, with 17 bases left in between. Repertoires were generated with immunoSEQ multiplex PCR, while TCRdb's copy carries only in-frame clones and drops some. The sample shows some 35,000 clones, more than 55% of them seen only once. V usage is TRBV27 and J usage is TRBJ1-2; D possibly corresponds to TRBD1 (5 bases). The TCR originated in a girl aged 10-17 years with cystic fibrosis. Sequenced material: blood. CDR3 region: CASSLLDSWRPYTF. CDR3 nucleotides: TGTGCCAGCAGTTTACTTGACAGTTGGAGACCCTACACCTTC.